What follows are 20 T cell receptor beta chains derived from one specimen sequenced in a study of technical replicates of blood from four donors. Assay used: immunoSEQ multiplex PCR; TCRdb lists only in-frame clones, some missing. There are about 98,000 clones in the sample; roughly 95% occur only once, and 0.2% to 0.25% lies in the top ten. Sequencing was done on a sample of T cells isolated from PBMCs. Source of these receptors: a human donor in good health.

The chain is built from TRBV6-1 and TRBJ2-3; TRBD2 matches at 9 bases. The CDR3 contains 19 residues. CDR1 and CDR2 from the germline V gene are MNHNS and SASEGT. After removal of 2 bases from V and 2 bases from J, the junction contained 14 bases not matched to a gene. CDR3 region: CASSETIGASGTYTDTQYF. Here the CDR3 DNA reads TGTGCCAGCAGTGAAACTATAGGGGCTAGCGGGACGTACACAGATACGCAGTATTTT.

On this clone: Germline and junction disagree at one end, which may indicate a read error. The rearrangement uses TRBV5-4 and TRBJ2-3; D is undetermined. Germline assignment: CDR1 SGHNT and CDR2 YYREEE (reference sequence). This CDR3 spans 13 amino acids. The CDR3 DNA sequence: TGTGCCAGCAGCCGTGCAGGCACCGATACGCAGTATTTT. Translation gives CASSRAGTDTQYF.

The gene calls are TRBV2 and TRBJ1-3; D not certain. The CDR3 contains 14 residues. V was trimmed by 3 bases and J by 0 bases, leaving 6 bases between them. Germline V gives CDR1 SNHLY, CDR2 FYNNEI. This CDR3 is CASSDYSSGNTIYF. The CDR3 nucleotides read TGTGCCAGCAGTGATTACAGCTCTGGAAACACCATATATTTT.

This clone was observed a single time. This chain connects TRBV7-9 to TRBJ1-2, with 7 nucleotides matching TRBD1. Germline V gene data show CDR1 as SEHNR and CDR2 as FQNEAQ (reference sequence). The CDR3 spans 16 residues. After removal of 4 bases from V and 4 bases from J, the junction contained 12 bases not matched to a gene. The CDR3 here is CASSSPAGDRTYGYTF. The CDR3 nucleotides are TGTGCCAGCAGCTCGCCTGCCGGGGACAGAACCTATGGCTACACCTTC. The variable domain in full, completed from reference TRBV7-9 and TRBJ1-2, reads DTGVSQNPRHKITKRGQNVTFRCDPISEHNRLYWYRQTLGQGPEFLTYFQNEAQLEKSRLLSDRFSAERPKGSFSTLEIQRTEQGDSAMYLCASSSPAGDRTYGYTFGSGTRLTVV.

The V gene is TRBV29-1, the J gene TRBJ2-1, with 10 bases aligning to TRBD2. The CDR3 has 15 residues. Germline V lookup: CDR1 SQVTM, CDR2 ANQGSEA. J gave up 6 bases and V 1 base, and 6 bases lay outside the gene matches. The CDR3 protein is CSVEGASGRINEQFF. In nucleotides, the CDR3 is TGCAGCGTTGAAGGGGCTAGCGGGAGAATCAATGAGCAGTTCTTC.

In its sample, this clone was seen once. The gene calls are TRBV18 and TRBJ2-7; 11 bases match TRBD2. V shed 2 bases, J shed 6 bases, and the junction held 9 bases outside the gene matches. This CDR3 contains 16 residues. Germline V lookup: CDR1 KGHSH, CDR2 LQKENI. This CDR3 is CASSPNRLAGGGEQYF. Written as DNA, the CDR3 is TGTGCCAGCTCACCAAACCGGCTAGCGGGAGGCGGCGAGCAGTACTTC.

The J gene is TRBJ1-1, the V gene TRBV18; D possibly corresponds to TRBD1 (6 bases). The germline V gene has CDR1 KGHSH and CDR2 LQKENI. V shed 6 bases and J shed 11 bases, with 16 bases lying between them. The CDR3 runs 12 residues. CDR3 DNA: TGTGCCAGCTCGACAGGTCAGAGGAGGGCTTTCTTT. Translation: CASSTGQRRAFF. Filled out from reference TRBV18 and TRBJ1-1, the complete variable domain reads NAGVMQNPRHLVRRRGQEARLRCSPMKGHSHVYWYRQLPEEGLKFMVYLQKENIIDESGMPKERFSAEFPKEGPSILRIQQVVRGDSAAYFCASSTGQRRAFFGQGTRLTVV.

In this sample, this clone turned up a few times. The CDR3 sequence is CASIFNTEAFF. For the CDR3, the DNA is TGTGCCAGCATATTCAACACTGAAGCTTTCTTT. This sequence joins TRBV6-5 and TRBJ1-1; no reliable D call. V lost 7 bases and J lost 2, with 5 bases in between. Germline CDR1 and CDR2: MNHEY and SVGAGI. This CDR3 comprises 11 residues.

V and J are TRBV29-1 and TRBJ2-7; D perhaps matches TRBD2 (6 bases). The CDR3 has 12 residues. V was trimmed by 5 bases and J by 3 bases, leaving 11 bases between them. Per the germline V gene, CDR1 is SQVTM and CDR2 is ANQGSEA. CDR3 amino acids: CSVSGGIYEQYF. CDR3 DNA sequence: TGCAGCGTTTCCGGGGGTATCTACGAGCAGTACTTC.

This clone was detected only once. This chain links TRBV29-1 with TRBJ1-5; D might be TRBD1 (6 bases). Trimming removed 7 bases at V and 7 bases at J, with 17 bases between. This CDR3 spans 13 amino acids. Per germline, CDR1 SQVTM and CDR2 ANQGSEA. The CDR3 region is CSGMGGAGQPQHF. CDR3 nucleotide sequence: TGCAGCGGAATGGGGGGGGCTGGGCAGCCCCAGCATTTT. The whole variable domain, filled in from reference TRBV29-1 and TRBJ1-5, reads SAVISQKPSRDICQRGTSLTIQCQVDSQVTMMFWYRQQPGQSLTLIATANQGSEATYESGFVIDKFPISRPNLTFSTLTVSNMSPEDSSIYLCSGMGGAGQPQHFGDGTRLSIL.

The V and J genes are TRBV4-1 and TRBJ2-1, with no clear D. CDR3 length: 14 residues. Germline V gene data show CDR1 as MGHRA and CDR2 as YSYEKL. Trimming removed 5 bases from V and 0 bases from J, with 8 bases in between. CDR3 coding DNA: TGCGCCAGCAGCTTCCCAGGCTCCTACAATGAGCAGTTCTTC. Residues: CASSFPGSYNEQFF.

The chain links TRBV7-2 to TRBJ2-1; 10 bases match TRBD2. The CDR3 consists of 15 residues. Germline V gives CDR1 SGHTA, CDR2 FQGNSA. Trimming took 6 bases from V and 4 from J; bases not matched to a gene: 6. DNA for the CDR3: TGTGCCAGCAGTCCAACTAGCGGGAATTACAATGAGCAGTTCTTC. The encoded protein is CASSPTSGNYNEQFF.

The rearrangement links TRBV4-1 to TRBJ2-7, with 8 bases matching TRBD1. This CDR3 comprises 15 residues. CDR1 is MGHRA, CDR2 YSYEKL, per germline. Trimming took 1 base from V and 9 from J; bases not matched to a gene: 11. The CDR3 spells CASSQALGATGVQYF. CDR3 nucleotides: TGCGCCAGCAGCCAAGCCCTTGGAGCGACAGGGGTGCAGTACTTC.

CDR3 protein: CASRDRAENQPQHF. CDR3 coding DNA: TGTGCCAGCAGAGACAGGGCTGAGAATCAGCCCCAGCATTTT. V and J are TRBV28 and TRBJ1-5; 7 bases agree with TRBD1. V was clipped by 6 bases and J by 4 bases; unmatched bases: 6. Germline V lookup: CDR1 MDHEN, CDR2 SYDVKM. CDR3 length: 14 residues.

The sample holds one count of this clone. The chain carries TRBV5-4 and TRBJ2-7; TRBD2 matches at 16 bases. Germline lookup yields CDR1 SGHNT and CDR2 YYREEE (reference sequence). V was clipped by 4 bases and J by 7 bases; unmatched bases: 5. This CDR3 has 15 residues. The CDR3 loop is CASSRGTSGREEQYF. CDR3 bases: TGTGCCAGCAGCCGCGGGACTAGCGGGAGGGAAGAGCAGTACTTC. The full variable domain, in which reference TRBV5-4 and TRBJ2-7 provide the parts outside the CDR3, is ETGVTQSPTHLIKTRGQQVTLRCSSQSGHNTVSWYQQALGQGPQFIFQYYREEENGRGNFPPRFSGLQFPNYSSELNVNALELDDSALYLCASSRGTSGREEQYFGPGTRLTVT.

This clone was observed a handful of times. The rearrangement joins TRBV14 to TRBJ1-1, with a tentative D call TRBD1 (6 bases). The V gene's germline CDR1 is SGHDN and CDR2 FVKESK. The germline V and J ends were trimmed by 4 bases and 3 bases, with 9 bases remaining between them. The CDR3 length is 13 residues. In nucleotides, the CDR3 is TGTGCCAGCAGCCCCGGACAGTACACTGAAGCTTTCTTT. It yields the protein CASSPGQYTEAFF.

The rearrangement uses TRBV4-1 and TRBJ2-2; D ambiguous. Germline-derived CDR1 and CDR2 are MGHRA and YSYEKL. The CDR3 length is 12 residues. V lost 2 bases and J 6 bases, leaving 4 bases between the germline ends. The CDR3 loop is CASSQISGELFF. The CDR3 region has the DNA TGCGCCAGCAGCCAAATCTCCGGGGAGCTGTTTTTT.

The chain recombines TRBV2 with TRBJ1-2; D not resolved. The CDR3 consists of 13 residues. Germline values: CDR1 SNHLY, CDR2 FYNNEI. The V end was cut by 3 bases, the J end by 0 bases, with 5 bases between. The CDR3 reads CASSEAANYGYTF. The CDR3 DNA follows: TGTGCCAGCAGTGAGGCCGCTAACTATGGCTACACCTTC. The full variable domain, in which reference TRBV2 and TRBJ1-2 provide the parts outside the CDR3, is EPEVTQTPSHQVTQMGQEVILRCVPISNHLYFYWYRQILGQKVEFLVSFYNNEISEKSEIFDDQFSVERPDGSNFTLKIRSTKLEDSAMYFCASSEAANYGYTFGSGTRLTVV.

The chain couples TRBV10-3 to TRBJ2-1, with D possibly TRBD2 on 5 matching bases. This CDR3 contains 16 residues. Looked up from germline, CDR1 is ENHRY and CDR2 is SYGVKD. V shed 5 bases and J shed 0 bases, with 14 bases lying between them. The CDR3 reads CAISREGQSSYNEQFF. CDR3 in DNA: TGTGCCATCAGTCGCGAGGGCCAGAGCTCCTACAATGAGCAGTTCTTC.

The chain recombines TRBV5-6 with TRBJ1-5, with unresolved D. Trimming took off 5 bases at V and 1 base at J, with 10 bases between the two ends. Germline assignment: CDR1 SGHDT and CDR2 YYEEEE. The CDR3 extends over 14 amino acids. CDR3 coding DNA: TGTGCCAGCAGTCGTAGAGGGAGCAATCAGCCCCAGCATTTT. Translated: CASSRRGSNQPQHF.